This TCR beta chain emerged from a study of shared clonotypes between healthy human individuals. This clone was detected once. The CDR3 totals 13 residues. The V and J ends lost 5 bases and 7 bases respectively, with 12 bases between them. The V gene's germline CDR1 is MNHEY and CDR2 SMNVEV (reference sequence). Sequencing was performed with immunoSEQ multiplex PCR; in TCRdb, only in-frame clones are kept and a portion is missing. The sample holds about 2 million clones, approximately 95% seen once. Naive CD8 cells comprised CD45RO-negative, CCR7-positively selected cells, excluding terminally differentiated effector memory CD45RA+ cells.

This clonotype was sampled from a man aged 18 to 35 in good health. Sequencing was performed on naive CD8+ T cells sorted from blood. The V and J genes are TRBV27 and TRBJ2-1; D is undetermined. CDR3 in amino acids: CASSRARMNEQFF. DNA for the CDR3: TGTGCCAGCAGTAGGGCCCGGATGAATGAGCAGTTCTTC.